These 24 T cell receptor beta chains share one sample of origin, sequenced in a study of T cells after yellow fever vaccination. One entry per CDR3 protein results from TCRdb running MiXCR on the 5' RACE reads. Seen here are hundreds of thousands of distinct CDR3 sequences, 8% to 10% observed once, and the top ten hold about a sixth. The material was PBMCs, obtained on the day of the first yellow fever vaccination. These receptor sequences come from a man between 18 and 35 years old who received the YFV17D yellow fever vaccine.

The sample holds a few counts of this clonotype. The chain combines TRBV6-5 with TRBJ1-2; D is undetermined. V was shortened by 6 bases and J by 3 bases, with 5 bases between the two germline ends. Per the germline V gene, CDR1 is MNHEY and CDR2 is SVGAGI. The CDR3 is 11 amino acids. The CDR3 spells CASRRYYGYTF. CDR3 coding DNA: TGTGCCAGCAGACGATACTATGGCTACACCTTC.

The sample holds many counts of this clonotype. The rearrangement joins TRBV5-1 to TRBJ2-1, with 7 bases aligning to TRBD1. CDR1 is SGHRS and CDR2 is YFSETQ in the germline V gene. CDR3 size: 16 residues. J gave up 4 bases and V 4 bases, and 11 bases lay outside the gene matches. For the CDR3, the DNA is TGCGCCAGCAGCCCGGTAACAGGGGCGACGTACAATGAGCAGTTCTTC. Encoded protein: CASSPVTGATYNEQFF.

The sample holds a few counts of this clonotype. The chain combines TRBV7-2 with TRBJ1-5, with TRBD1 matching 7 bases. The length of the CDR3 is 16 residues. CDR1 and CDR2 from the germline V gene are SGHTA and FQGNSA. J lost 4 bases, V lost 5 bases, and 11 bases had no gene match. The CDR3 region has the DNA TGTGCCAGCAGCCCCTTCGCTGGGACAGAGAATCAGCCCCAGCATTTT. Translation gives CASSPFAGTENQPQHF.

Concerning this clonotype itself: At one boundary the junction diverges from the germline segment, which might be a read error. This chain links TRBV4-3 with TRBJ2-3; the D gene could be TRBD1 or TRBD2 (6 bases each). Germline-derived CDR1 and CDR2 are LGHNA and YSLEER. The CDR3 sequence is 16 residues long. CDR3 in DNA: TGCGCCAGCAGCCAAGATCATAGGGGGAGGACAGATACGCAGGATTTT. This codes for CASSQDHRGRTDTQDF.

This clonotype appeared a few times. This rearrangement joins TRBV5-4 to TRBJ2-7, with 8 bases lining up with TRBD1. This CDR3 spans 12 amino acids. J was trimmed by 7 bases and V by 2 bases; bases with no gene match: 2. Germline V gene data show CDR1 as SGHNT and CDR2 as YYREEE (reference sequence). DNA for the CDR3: TGTGCCAGCAGCTTTCAGGGGGCGGAGCAGTACTTC. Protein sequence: CASSFQGAEQYF.

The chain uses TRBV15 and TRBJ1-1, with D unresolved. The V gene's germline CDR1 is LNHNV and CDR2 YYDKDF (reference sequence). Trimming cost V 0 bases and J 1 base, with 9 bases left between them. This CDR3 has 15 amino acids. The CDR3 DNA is TGTGCCACCAGCAGAGATCCTACGGGGAACACTGAAGCTTTCTTT. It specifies CATSRDPTGNTEAFF.

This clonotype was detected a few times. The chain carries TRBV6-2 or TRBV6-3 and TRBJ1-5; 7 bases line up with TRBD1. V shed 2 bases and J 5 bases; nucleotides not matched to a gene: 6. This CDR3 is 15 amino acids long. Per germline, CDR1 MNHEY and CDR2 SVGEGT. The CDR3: CASSYLAGGHQPQHF. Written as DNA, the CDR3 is TGTGCCAGCAGTTACCTGGCAGGGGGGCATCAGCCCCAGCATTTT.

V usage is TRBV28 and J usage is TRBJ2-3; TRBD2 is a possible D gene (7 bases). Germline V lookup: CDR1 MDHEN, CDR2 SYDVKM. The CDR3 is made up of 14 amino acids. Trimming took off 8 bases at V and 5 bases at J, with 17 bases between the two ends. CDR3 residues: CASGGAGRGDTQYF. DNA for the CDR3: TGTGCCAGCGGGGGCGCAGGGAGGGGAGATACGCAGTATTTT.

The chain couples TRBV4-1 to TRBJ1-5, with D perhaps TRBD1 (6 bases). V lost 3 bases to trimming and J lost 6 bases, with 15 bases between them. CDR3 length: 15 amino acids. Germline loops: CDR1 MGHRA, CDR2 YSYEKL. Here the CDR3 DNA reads TGCGCCAGCAGCCAGAATAGACAGGAGGGTCAGCCCCAGCATTTT. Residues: CASSQNRQEGQPQHF.

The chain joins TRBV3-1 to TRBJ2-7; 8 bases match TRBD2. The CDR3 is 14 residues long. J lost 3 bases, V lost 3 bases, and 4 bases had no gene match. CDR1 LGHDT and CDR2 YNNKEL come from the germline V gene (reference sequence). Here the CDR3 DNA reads TGTGCCAGCAGCCAGACGGGGGGGCTCTACGAGCAGTACTTC. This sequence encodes CASSQTGGLYEQYF.

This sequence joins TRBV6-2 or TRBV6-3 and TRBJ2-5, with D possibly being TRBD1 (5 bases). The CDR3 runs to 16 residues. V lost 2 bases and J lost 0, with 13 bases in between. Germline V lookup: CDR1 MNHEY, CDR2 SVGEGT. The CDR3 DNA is TGTGCCAGCAGTTACGTCAGGGAAACCAACCAAGAGACCCAGTACTTC. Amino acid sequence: CASSYVRETNQETQYF.

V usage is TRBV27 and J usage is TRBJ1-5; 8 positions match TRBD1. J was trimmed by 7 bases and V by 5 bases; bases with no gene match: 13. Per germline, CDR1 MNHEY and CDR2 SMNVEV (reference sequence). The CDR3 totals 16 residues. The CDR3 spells CASSPLRGREGQPQHF. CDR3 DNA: TGTGCCAGCAGTCCTCTCAGGGGGCGCGAAGGGCAGCCCCAGCATTTT.

This CDR3 reads CAISDHDRASTDTQYF. The CDR3 DNA sequence: TGTGCCATCAGTGATCACGACAGGGCGAGCACAGATACGCAGTATTTT. V is TRBV10-3 and J is TRBJ2-3, with TRBD1 matching over 7 bases. The germline V gene encodes CDR1 ENHRY and CDR2 SYGVKD. The CDR3 has 16 residues. The J segment lost 0 bases and the V segment lost 3 bases, leaving 6 bases of the junction unmatched.

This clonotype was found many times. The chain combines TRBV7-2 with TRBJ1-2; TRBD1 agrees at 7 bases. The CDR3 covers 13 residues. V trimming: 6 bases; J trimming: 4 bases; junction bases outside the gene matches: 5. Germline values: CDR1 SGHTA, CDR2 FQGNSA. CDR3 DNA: TGTGCCAGCAGGACACGGGACAGCTATGGCTACACCTTC. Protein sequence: CASRTRDSYGYTF.

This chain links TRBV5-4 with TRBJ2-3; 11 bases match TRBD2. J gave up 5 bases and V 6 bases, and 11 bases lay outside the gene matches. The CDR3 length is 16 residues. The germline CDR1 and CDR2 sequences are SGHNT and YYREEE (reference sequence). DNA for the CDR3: TGTGCCAGCACCCGGAGGCTAGCGGGGGGTGAAGATACGCAGTATTTT. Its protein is CASTRRLAGGEDTQYF.

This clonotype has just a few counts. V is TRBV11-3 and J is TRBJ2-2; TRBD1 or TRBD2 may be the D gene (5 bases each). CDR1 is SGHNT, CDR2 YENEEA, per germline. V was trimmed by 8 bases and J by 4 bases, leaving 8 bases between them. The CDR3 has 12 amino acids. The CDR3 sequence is CASAGTTGELFF. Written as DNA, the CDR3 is TGTGCCAGCGCAGGGACCACCGGGGAGCTGTTTTTT.

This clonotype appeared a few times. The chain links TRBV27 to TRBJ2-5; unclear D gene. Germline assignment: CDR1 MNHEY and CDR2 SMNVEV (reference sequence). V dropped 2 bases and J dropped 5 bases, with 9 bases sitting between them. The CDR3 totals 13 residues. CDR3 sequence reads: CASSLLGMETQYF. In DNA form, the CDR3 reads TGTGCCAGCAGTTTACTGGGGATGGAGACCCAGTACTTC.

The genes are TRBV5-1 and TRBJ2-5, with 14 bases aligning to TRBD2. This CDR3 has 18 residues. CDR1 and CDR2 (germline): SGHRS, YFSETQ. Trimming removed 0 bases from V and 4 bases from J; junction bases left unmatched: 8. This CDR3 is CASSLGTSGGSLRETQYF. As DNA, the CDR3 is TGCGCCAGCAGCTTGGGGACTAGCGGGGGGAGCCTCCGAGAGACCCAGTACTTC.

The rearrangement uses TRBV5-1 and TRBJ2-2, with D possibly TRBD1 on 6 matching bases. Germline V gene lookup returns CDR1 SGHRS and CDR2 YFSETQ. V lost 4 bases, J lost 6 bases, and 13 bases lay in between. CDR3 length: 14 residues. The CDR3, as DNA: TGCGCCAGCAGCCCTAGGCAGGGGTCCGGGGAGCTGTTTTTT. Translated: CASSPRQGSGELFF.

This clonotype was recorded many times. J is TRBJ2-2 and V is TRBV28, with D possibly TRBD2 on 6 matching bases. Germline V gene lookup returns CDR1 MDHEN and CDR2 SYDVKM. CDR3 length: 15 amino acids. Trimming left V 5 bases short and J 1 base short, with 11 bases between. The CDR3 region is CASSGGTENTGELFF. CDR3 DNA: TGTGCCAGCAGTGGAGGGACGGAGAACACCGGGGAGCTGTTTTTT.

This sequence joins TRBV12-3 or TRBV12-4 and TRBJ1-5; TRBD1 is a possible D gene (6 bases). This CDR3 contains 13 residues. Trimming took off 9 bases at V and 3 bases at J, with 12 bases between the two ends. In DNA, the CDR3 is TGTGCCAGTAGGGGGGGTCCCAATCAGCCCCAGCATTTT. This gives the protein CASRGGPNQPQHF.

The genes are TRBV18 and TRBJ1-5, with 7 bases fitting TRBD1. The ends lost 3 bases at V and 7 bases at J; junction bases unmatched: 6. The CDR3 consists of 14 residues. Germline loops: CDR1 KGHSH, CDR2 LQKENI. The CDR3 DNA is TGTGCCAGCTCACCGTACCAGGGGGGGCAGCCCCAGCATTTT. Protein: CASSPYQGGQPQHF.

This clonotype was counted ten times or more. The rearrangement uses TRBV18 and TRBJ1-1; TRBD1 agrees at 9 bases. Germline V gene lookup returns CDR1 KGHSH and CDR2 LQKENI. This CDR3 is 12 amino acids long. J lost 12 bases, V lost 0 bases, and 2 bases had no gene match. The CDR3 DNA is TGTGCCAGCTCACCACCGGGACAGGGATCTTTCTTT. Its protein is CASSPPGQGSFF.

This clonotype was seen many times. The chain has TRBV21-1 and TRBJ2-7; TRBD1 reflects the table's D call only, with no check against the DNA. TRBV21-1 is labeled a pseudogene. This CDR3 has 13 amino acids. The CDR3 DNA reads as TGTGCCAGCAGGCCTGGAATAGGGGTCGAGCAGTACGTC. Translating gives CASRPGIGVEQYV.